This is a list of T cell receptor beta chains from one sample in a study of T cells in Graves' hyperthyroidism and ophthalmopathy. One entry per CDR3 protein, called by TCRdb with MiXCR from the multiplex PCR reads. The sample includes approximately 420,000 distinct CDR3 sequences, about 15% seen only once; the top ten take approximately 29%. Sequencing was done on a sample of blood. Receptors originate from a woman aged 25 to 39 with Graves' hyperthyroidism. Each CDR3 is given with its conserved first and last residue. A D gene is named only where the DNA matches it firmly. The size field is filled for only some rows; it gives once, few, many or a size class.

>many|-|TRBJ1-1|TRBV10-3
CAITQTPMNTEAFF
TGTGCCATAACGCAAACACCAATGAACACTGAAGCTTTCTTT
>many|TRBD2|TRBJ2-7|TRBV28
CASNVGGPEQYF
TGTGCCAGCAATGTGGGAGGGCCCGAGCAGTACTTC
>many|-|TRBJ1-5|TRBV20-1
CSAREGGGNQPQHF
TGCAGTGCTAGGGAGGGGGGGGGCAATCAGCCCCAGCATTTT
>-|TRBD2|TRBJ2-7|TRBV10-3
CAPKLGQRLLAGTSGTKNSYEQYF
TGTGCCCCGAAACTGGGACAGAGATTACTAGCCGGGACTAGCGGAACTAAAAATTCCTACGAGCAGTACTTC
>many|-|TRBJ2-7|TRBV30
CAWGLEGEQYF
TGTGCCTGGGGGCTTGAGGGGGAGCAGTACTTC
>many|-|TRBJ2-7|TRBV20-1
CSGGRGPDGQYF
TGCAGTGGGGGACGAGGGCCTGACGGGCAGTACTTC
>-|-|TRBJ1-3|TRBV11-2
CASSFSGRVNTIYF
TGTGCCAGCAGCTTCTCAGGGAGAGTAAACACCATATATTTT
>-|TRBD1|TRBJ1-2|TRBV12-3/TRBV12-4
CASSPTDRGDYGYTF
TGTGCCAGCAGTCCTACGGACAGGGGAGACTATGGCTACACCTTC
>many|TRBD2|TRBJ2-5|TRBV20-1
CSASPSGRSDTQYF
TGCAGTGCTAGCCCTAGCGGGAGATCTGATACCCAGTACTTC
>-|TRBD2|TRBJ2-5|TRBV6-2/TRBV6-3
CASSFGTSGRREETQYF
TGTGCCAGCAGTTTCGGGACTAGCGGGAGAAGGGAAGAGACCCAGTACTTC
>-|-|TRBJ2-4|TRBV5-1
CASSSHIAKNIQYF
TGCGCCAGCAGCTCGCATATAGCCAAAAACATTCAGTACTTC
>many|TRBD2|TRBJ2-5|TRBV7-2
CASSTGLAGGPHETQYF
TGTGCCAGCAGCACGGGACTAGCGGGAGGGCCGCATGAGACCCAGTACTTC
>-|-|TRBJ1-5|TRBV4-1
CASSQGRAWGHQPQHF
TGCGCCAGCAGCCAAGGTCGGGCATGGGGACATCAGCCCCAGCATTTT
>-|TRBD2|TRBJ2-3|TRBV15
CATKRDQKNTQYF
TGTGCCACCAAGCGGGACCAGAAAAATACGCAGTATTTT
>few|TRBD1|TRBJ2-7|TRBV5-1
CASSSPTGMDSYEQYF
TGCGCCAGCAGCTCCCCGACAGGGATGGACTCCTACGAGCAGTACTTC
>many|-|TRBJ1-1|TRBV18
CASLGSGNTEAFF
TGTGCCAGCCTTGGCAGTGGGAACACTGAAGCTTTCTTT
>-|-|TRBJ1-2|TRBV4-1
CASSQVRGGGYGYTF
TGCGCCAGCAGCCAAGTTCGGGGTGGGGGCTATGGCTACACCTTC
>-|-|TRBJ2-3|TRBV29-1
CSNALSEASTDTQYF
TGCAGCAACGCTCTAAGCGAAGCTAGCACAGATACGCAGTATTTT
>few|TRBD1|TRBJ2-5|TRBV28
CASSSNGQGIETQYF
TGTGCCAGCAGTTCCAACGGACAGGGGATTGAGACCCAGTACTTC
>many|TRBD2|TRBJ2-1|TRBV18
CASSPHPAGGGNEQFF
TGTGCCAGCTCACCACACCCCGCGGGAGGTGGCAATGAGCAGTTCTTC
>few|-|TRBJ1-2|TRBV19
CASSPVETRSDGYTF
TGTGCCAGTAGCCCCGTCGAGACAAGGAGTGATGGCTACACCTTC
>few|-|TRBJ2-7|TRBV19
CASSMRGAASSYEQYF
TGTGCCAGTAGTATGAGGGGGGCGGCCTCTTCCTACGAGCAGTACTTC
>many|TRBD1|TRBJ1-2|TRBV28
CASSSVGTGDNYGYTF
TGTGCCAGCAGCTCAGTCGGAACAGGGGATAACTATGGCTACACCTTC
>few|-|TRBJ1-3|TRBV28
CASSKNGIISGNTIYF
TGTGCCAGCAGCAAAAACGGGATCATCTCTGGAAACACCATATATTTT
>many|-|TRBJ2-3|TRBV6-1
CASSEMWGGTDTQYF
TGTGCCAGCAGTGAAATGTGGGGCGGCACAGATACGCAGTATTTT
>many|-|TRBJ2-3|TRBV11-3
CASSARTGTDTQYF
TGTGCCAGCAGCGCCCGGACGGGGACAGATACGCAGTATTTT
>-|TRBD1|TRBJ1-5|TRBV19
CASIGTANRGQPQHF
TGTGCCAGTATTGGGACAGCCAACCGGGGACAGCCCCAGCATTTT
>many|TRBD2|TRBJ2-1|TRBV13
CASRRTSASSYNEQFF
TGTGCCAGCAGGCGAACTAGCGCATCCTCCTACAATGAGCAGTTCTTC
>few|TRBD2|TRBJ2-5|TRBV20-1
CSARDLTSGTLRETQYF
TGCAGTGCTAGAGATTTGACTAGCGGGACATTAAGAGAGACCCAGTACTTC
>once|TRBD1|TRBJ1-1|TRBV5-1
CASSAGQVVNTEAFF
TGCGCCAGCAGCGCCGGACAGGTTGTGAACACTGAAGCTTTCTTT
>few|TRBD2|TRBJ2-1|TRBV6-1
CASSEARHWGGNEQFF
TGTGCCAGCAGTGAAGCCCGACACTGGGGGGGCAATGAGCAGTTCTTC
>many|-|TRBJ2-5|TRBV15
CATSNLPSETQYF
TGTGCCACCAGCAACTTACCTTCAGAGACCCAGTACTTC
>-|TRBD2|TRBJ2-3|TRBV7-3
CASSPKLPLAGNTDTQYF
TGTGCCAGCAGCCCGAAATTACCACTAGCGGGTAACACAGATACGCAGTATTTT
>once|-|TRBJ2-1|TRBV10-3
CAISDTLNEQFF
TGTGCCATCAGTGACACCCTCAATGAGCAGTTCTTC
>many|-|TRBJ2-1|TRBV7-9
CASSPGEGGYNEQFF
TGTGCCAGCAGCCCAGGGGAAGGCGGGTACAATGAGCAGTTCTTC
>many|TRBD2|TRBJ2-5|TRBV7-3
CASSSASGMGETQYF
TGTGCCAGCAGCTCGGCTAGCGGGATGGGGGAGACCCAGTACTTC
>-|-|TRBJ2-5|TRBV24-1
CATSDLGDGGQETQYF
TGTGCCACCAGTGATTTGGGGGACGGAGGGCAAGAGACCCAGTACTTC
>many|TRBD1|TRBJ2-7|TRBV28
CASSPRGTGAPYEQYF
TGTGCCAGCAGCCCCCGCGGGACAGGGGCGCCCTACGAGCAGTACTTC
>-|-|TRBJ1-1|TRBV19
CASTKRVEGTEAFF
TGTGCCAGTACCAAAAGAGTCGAAGGTACTGAAGCTTTCTTT
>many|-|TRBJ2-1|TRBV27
CASSPGTWVVNEQFF
TGTGCCAGCAGCCCCGGGACGTGGGTCGTCAATGAGCAGTTCTTC
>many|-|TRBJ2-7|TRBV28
CASSARPGRYEQYF
TGTGCCAGCAGTGCAAGGCCAGGGAGGTACGAGCAGTACTTC
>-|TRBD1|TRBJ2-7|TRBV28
CATLVDRGPYEQYF
TGTGCCACCCTCGTTGACAGGGGACCCTACGAGCAGTACTTC
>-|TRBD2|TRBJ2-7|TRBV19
CASSSALAGALETYEQYF
TGTGCCAGTAGTAGTGCGCTAGCGGGCGCTCTCGAAACCTACGAGCAGTACTTC
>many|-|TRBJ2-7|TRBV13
CASSLGERPREQYF
TGTGCCAGCAGCTTAGGGGAGCGGCCTCGGGAGCAGTACTTC
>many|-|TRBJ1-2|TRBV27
CASGDLSYGYTF
TGTGCCAGCGGGGATTTAAGCTATGGCTACACCTTC
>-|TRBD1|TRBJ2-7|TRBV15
CATSRAPTGTGYEQYF
TGTGCCACCAGCAGAGCCCCAACCGGGACAGGGTACGAGCAGTACTTC
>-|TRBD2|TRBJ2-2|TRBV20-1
CSARSSGRHTGELFF
TGCAGTGCTAGGTCTAGCGGGAGGCACACCGGGGAGCTGTTTTTT
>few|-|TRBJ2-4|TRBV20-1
CSVWDGNIQYF
TGCAGTGTCTGGGACGGAAACATTCAGTACTTC
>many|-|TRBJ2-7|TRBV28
CASSMGLSSSYEQYF
TGTGCCAGCAGTATGGGACTTTCTAGCTCCTACGAGCAGTACTTC
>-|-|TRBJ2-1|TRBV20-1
CSANGGAGVLNEQFF
TGCAGTGCAAATGGGGGGGCTGGGGTCTTGAATGAGCAGTTCTTC
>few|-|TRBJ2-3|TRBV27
CASSHPFLDTQYF
TGTGCCAGCAGTCATCCCTTCTTAGATACGCAGTATTTT
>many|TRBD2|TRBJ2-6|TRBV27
CASSQIRGGGANVLTF
TGTGCCAGCAGTCAGATTCGGGGGGGTGGGGCCAACGTCCTGACTTTC
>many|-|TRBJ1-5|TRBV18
CASSPQASNQPQHF
TGTGCCAGCTCCCCCCAGGCTAGCAATCAGCCCCAGCATTTT
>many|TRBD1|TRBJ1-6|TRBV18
CASSSAGGNSPLHF
TGTGCCAGCTCATCAGCAGGGGGGAATTCACCCCTCCACTTT